The 26 T cell receptor beta chains presented below share a single source sample, sequenced in a study of cytomegalovirus exposure and HLA in healthy donors. Amplification used 60 Vbeta primers and 13 Jbeta primers. The protocol was immunoSEQ multiplex PCR, while the TCRdb copy is restricted to in-frame clones and leaves out a portion. The sample lists over 200,000 clones; just under 70% were seen once. The sequenced sample consisted of PBMCs. These receptor sequences come from a man aged 35 to 55 in good health and CMV-seropositive.

The J gene is TRBJ1-2, the V gene TRBV6-5, with 7 bases fitting TRBD1. Trimming at V came to 5 bases and at J to 4 bases, leaving 7 bases not matched to a gene. Germline CDR1 MNHEY, CDR2 SVGAGI. CDR3 size: 14 residues. The CDR3 nucleotides read TGTGCCAGCAGTCGACAGGGCTCTTCCTATGGCTACACCTTC. Its protein product is CASSRQGSSYGYTF.

The chain recombines TRBV7-2 with TRBJ1-3; a weak D match, TRBD1 (5 bases). V lost 7 bases and J lost 0, with 10 bases in between. CDR1 is SGHTA and CDR2 is FQGNSA in the germline V gene. The CDR3 has 14 residues. The CDR3 here is CASTWGLSGNTIYF. The CDR3 DNA reads as TGTGCCAGCACCTGGGGCCTCTCTGGAAACACCATATATTTT.

The rearrangement uses TRBV9 and TRBJ2-7, with TRBD2 identical over 7 bases. The CDR3 runs to 14 residues. Germline V gene sequence: CDR1 SGDLS, CDR2 YYNGEE. J was trimmed by 0 bases and V by 7 bases; bases with no gene match: 7. The CDR3 DNA is TGTGCCAGCTCCCCCGGGGGGAGCTCCTACGAGCAGTACTTC. Translation: CASSPGGSSYEQYF.

Written as DNA, the CDR3 is TGCGCCAGCAGCTCAAGGCGTGGACAGGGGTTTGAAAAACTGTTTTTT. It specifies CASSSRRGQGFEKLFF. This chain joins TRBV5-1 and TRBJ1-4; the match to TRBD1 covers 9 bases. The germline V gene encodes CDR1 SGHRS and CDR2 YFSETQ. Trimming took 3 bases from V and 7 from J; bases not matched to a gene: 10. The CDR3 is made up of 16 amino acids.

This chain uses TRBV6-1 with TRBJ1-1, with no clear D. V was pared by 7 bases and J by 4 bases, with 7 bases between. The CDR3 is 11 residues long. Germline CDR1 and CDR2: MNHNS and SASEGT. CDR3 sequence reads: CASKERTEAFF. The CDR3 DNA reads as TGTGCCAGCAAGGAGCGCACTGAAGCTTTCTTT.

V usage is TRBV29-1 and J usage is TRBJ1-4; 10 positions match TRBD1. Germline assignment: CDR1 SQVTM and CDR2 ANQGSEA. The CDR3 sequence is 14 residues long. V lost 7 bases to trimming and J lost 6 bases; unmatched junction nucleotides: 8. In DNA form, the CDR3 reads TGCAGCGCTGGGAGGGGGACAGGGGATGAAAAACTGTTTTTT. This sequence encodes CSAGRGTGDEKLFF.

CDR3 loop: CASSLGQGNYGYTF. DNA for the CDR3: TGTGCCAGCAGCTTAGGACAGGGGAACTATGGCTACACCTTC. The chain couples TRBV7-9 to TRBJ1-2, with 8 bases matching TRBD1. The germline CDR1 and CDR2 sequences are SEHNR and FQNEAQ (reference sequence). J was trimmed by 2 bases and V by 1 base; bases with no gene match: 0. This CDR3 comprises 14 residues.

The chain joins TRBV2 to TRBJ2-7; D is possibly TRBD2 (6 bases). V was clipped by 8 bases and J by 3 bases, with 11 bases between them. Germline assignment: CDR1 SNHLY and CDR2 FYNNEI. The CDR3 is 12 amino acids. In nucleotides, the CDR3 is TGTGCCAGCTTCGGGGGACTCTACGAGCAGTACTTC. Residues: CASFGGLYEQYF. The full variable domain, rest sourced from reference TRBV2 and TRBJ2-7, is EPEVTQTPSHQVTQMGQEVILRCVPISNHLYFYWYRQILGQKVEFLVSFYNNEISEKSEIFDDQFSVERPDGSNFTLKIRSTKLEDSAMYFCASFGGLYEQYFGPGTRLTVT.

V usage is TRBV7-9 and J usage is TRBJ2-7; D unresolved. V was pared by 4 bases and J by 5 bases, with 15 bases between. Looked up from germline, CDR1 is SEHNR and CDR2 is FQNEAQ (reference sequence). The CDR3 is 14 residues long. The CDR3 loop is CASSSTGGSHEQYF. The CDR3 region has the DNA TGTGCCAGCAGCTCTACGGGTGGTTCCCACGAGCAGTACTTC.

The genes are TRBV7-6 and TRBJ1-1; the D gene is possibly TRBD1 (5 bases). Trimming stripped 3 bases from V and 0 bases from J, with 11 bases between. Germline loops: CDR1 SGHVS, CDR2 FNYEAQ. CDR3 length equals 15 residues. The DNA of the CDR3 is TGTGCCAGCAGCTTTACGACAGATATGAACACTGAAGCTTTCTTT. It codes for CASSFTTDMNTEAFF.

The rearrangement uses TRBV7-6 and TRBJ1-2; the match to TRBD1 covers 7 bases. Germline trimming cut 1 base from V and 7 bases from J; bases unmatched to any gene: 9. Germline CDR1 reads SGHVS; CDR2 reads FNYEAQ. CDR3 size: 15 residues. CDR3 sequence: CASSLELGGVGGYTF. In DNA form, the CDR3 reads TGTGCCAGCAGCTTAGAGCTAGGGGGCGTAGGTGGCTACACCTTC.

The chain links TRBV5-1 to TRBJ2-5; D is ambiguous. V was clipped by 1 base and J by 2 bases, with 12 bases between them. The CDR3 totals 15 residues. Germline V gene sequence: CDR1 SGHRS, CDR2 YFSETQ. As DNA, the CDR3 is TGCGCCAGCAGCTTGCTCCGCTTCACACAAGAGACCCAGTACTTC. It is translated as CASSLLRFTQETQYF.

The chain employs TRBV28 and TRBJ2-3; maybe TRBD1 (5 bases). CDR3 length equals 12 residues. Germline lookup yields CDR1 MDHEN and CDR2 SYDVKM. The V end was cut by 11 bases, the J end by 4 bases, with 13 bases between. The CDR3 DNA sequence: TGTGCCTACAGACAGACGTCAGATACGCAGTATTTT. Amino acid sequence: CAYRQTSDTQYF. Full variable domain (remainder filled in from reference TRBV28 and TRBJ2-3): DVKVTQSSRYLVKRTGEKVFLECVQDMDHENMFWYRQDPGLGLRLIYFSYDVKMKEKGDIPEGYSVSREKKERFSLILESASTNQTSMYLCAYRQTSDTQYFGPGTRLTVL.

J is TRBJ1-2 and V is TRBV5-1; tentative D call: TRBD1 (6 bases). V gave up 0 bases and J gave up 4 bases, with 13 bases separating them. This CDR3 contains 15 residues. CDR1 and CDR2 from the germline V gene are SGHRS and YFSETQ. The CDR3 DNA reads TGCGCCAGCAGCTTGGCGGAGGACAGTGGCTATGGCTACACCTTC. Amino acid sequence: CASSLAEDSGYGYTF.

J is TRBJ2-5 and V is TRBV6-1; weak D call: TRBD1 (6 bases). The DNA end favors TRBJ2-7, so the J call may be wrong. Germline V gene lookup returns CDR1 MNHNS and CDR2 SASEGT. CDR3 length: 14 amino acids. The CDR3 region has the DNA TGTGCCAGCAGTTGGACAGCCGGCTCCTACGAGCAGTACTTC. This encodes CASSWTAGSYEQYF.

This clone was seen once. The rearrangement links TRBV2 to TRBJ2-7; TRBD2 agrees at 12 bases. Germline lookup yields CDR1 SNHLY and CDR2 FYNNEI. This CDR3 has 17 residues. V lost 6 bases, J lost 0 bases, and 9 bases stayed unmatched. CDR3 loop: CASSDGLAGPSSYEQYF. CDR3 nucleotides: TGTGCCAGCAGCGACGGACTAGCGGGGCCAAGCTCCTACGAGCAGTACTTC. Complete variable domain (other parts from reference TRBV2 and TRBJ2-7): EPEVTQTPSHQVTQMGQEVILRCVPISNHLYFYWYRQILGQKVEFLVSFYNNEISEKSEIFDDQFSVERPDGSNFTLKIRSTKLEDSAMYFCASSDGLAGPSSYEQYFGPGTRLTVT.

The chain links TRBV29-1 to TRBJ2-2; 7 positions match TRBD2. The V gene end was trimmed by 6 bases and the J gene end by 4 bases; junction bases not matched to a gene: 8. The CDR3 sequence is 14 residues long. Germline loops: CDR1 SQVTM, CDR2 ANQGSEA. DNA of the CDR3: TGCAGCGTCGGGGCAGGGAGGGGCACCGGGGAGCTGTTTTTT. It encodes CSVGAGRGTGELFF.

This chain uses TRBV19 with TRBJ1-1, with TRBD1 as a possible D gene (6 bases). Looked up from germline, CDR1 is LNHDA and CDR2 is SQIVND (reference sequence). V dropped 6 bases and J dropped 9 bases, with 14 bases sitting between them. This CDR3 has 12 residues. Here the CDR3 DNA reads TGTGCCAGTAGACATGAGGACAGAAAAGCTTTCTTT. It specifies CASRHEDRKAFF.

The rearrangement joins TRBV2 to TRBJ2-5; TRBD2 is a possible D gene (6 bases). CDR1 is SNHLY, CDR2 FYNNEI, per germline. This CDR3 comprises 13 residues. Trimming took off 8 bases at V and 1 base at J, with 11 bases between the two ends. The CDR3 here is CASVAGSQETQYF. The CDR3 DNA follows: TGTGCCAGCGTGGCGGGGTCCCAAGAGACCCAGTACTTC.

This clone was detected only a few times. This sequence joins TRBV27 and TRBJ2-6; D is ambiguous. Germline loops: CDR1 MNHEY, CDR2 SMNVEV (reference sequence). This CDR3 has 16 residues. Trimming removed 4 bases at V and 3 bases at J, with 13 bases between. CDR3 sequence: CASSSWLGFGANVLTF. CDR3 nucleotides: TGTGCCAGCAGTTCGTGGTTGGGCTTTGGGGCCAACGTCCTGACTTTC.

This chain uses TRBV2 with TRBJ2-2; 7 positions agree with TRBD2. Germline V gene data show CDR1 as SNHLY and CDR2 as FYNNEI. The CDR3 is 18 residues long. J lost 3 bases, V lost 6 bases, and 16 bases had no gene match. The CDR3 coding sequence is TGTGCCAGCAGCCTAGGGGTACTAGCGATAAGGGACACCGGGGAGCTGTTTTTT. Translating it yields CASSLGVLAIRDTGELFF.

V is TRBV4-1 and J is TRBJ2-7, with D possibly TRBD2 on 6 matching bases. The CDR3 consists of 15 residues. The germline V gene has CDR1 MGHRA and CDR2 YSYEKL. Trimming left V 4 bases short and J 0 bases short, with 13 bases between. CDR3 in amino acids: CASSLGGSSSYEQYF. CDR3 bases: TGCGCCAGCAGCCTGGGAGGTAGCAGCTCCTACGAGCAGTACTTC.

The sample holds one count of this clone. The chain uses TRBV21-1 and TRBJ2-2; TRBD2 is the table's D call and was not checked against the DNA. TRBV21-1 is a recognized pseudogene. The CDR3 consists of 15 residues. The CDR3 nucleotides are TGTGCCAGCAGTCAGCGCCGCCTAAACACCGGGGAGCTGTTTTTT. Its translation is CASSQRRLNTGELFF.

V usage is TRBV10-2 and J usage is TRBJ1-5, with D tentatively TRBD1 (5 bases). This CDR3 is built from 14 residues. The germline gives CDR1 WSHSY, CDR2 SAAADI. V lost 11 bases and J lost 4, with 18 bases in between. DNA of the CDR3: TGCGCCGCAAGACCGGCAGGGCCGAATCAGCCCCAGCATTTT. This codes for CAARPAGPNQPQHF.

The DNA for the CDR3 is TGTGCCAGCAGTAGACAGTTCAGCAATCAGCCCCAGCATTTT. This codes for CASSRQFSNQPQHF. V usage is TRBV2 and J usage is TRBJ1-5; TRBD1 is a possible D gene (5 bases). The CDR3 has 14 amino acids. V lost 5 bases, J lost 1 base, and 9 bases lay in between. CDR1 is SNHLY and CDR2 is FYNNEI in the germline V gene.

In this sample, this clone turned up once. The chain recombines TRBV4-2 with TRBJ1-5; the D gene is possibly TRBD1 (6 bases). Germline V gives CDR1 LGHNA, CDR2 YNFKEQ. This CDR3 contains 15 residues. V lost 0 bases and J 7 bases, leaving 13 bases between the germline ends. CDR3 DNA: TGTGCCAGCAGCCAAGATTCCAGGGGAGACCAGCCCCAGCATTTT. It encodes CASSQDSRGDQPQHF.